Given below is one T cell receptor (beta chain) in context. Its target is unknown. The data derive from a study of blood T cells in healthy people across ages. Findings and caveats of the study: Higher diversity and more naive CD4+ cells were features of long-lived donors, compared to aged donors.

The authors isolated at least 6 million PBMCs per sample. Per individual sample, total RNA of at least 6 micrograms was extracted. For the second PCR, which ran for about 7 to 11 cycles, a sample-barcoded 5' primer and a J-beta primer mix were used. Every sample returned 2.5 million or more CDR3-containing paired-end reads. In TCRdb, the 5' RACE reads were re-called with MiXCR into one record per CDR3 protein. The data hold roughly 800,000 distinct CDR3 sequences, with more than 45% observed a single time. The V gene's germline CDR1 is SGDLS and CDR2 YYNGEE. The CDR3 extends over 15 amino acids. V lost 4 bases to trimming and J lost 1 base, with 14 bases between them.

The chain joins TRBV9 to TRBJ1-2, with a weak D call TRBD1 (6 bases). Sequencing input: blood. The receptor comes from a man aged 25 to 45 in good health. CDR3 bases: TGTGCCAGCAGCACAACAGGGCTGGTTAACTATGGCTACACCTTC. Amino acid sequence: CASSTTGLVNYGYTF. The complete variable domain, with remaining parts taken from reference TRBV9 and TRBJ1-2, reads DSGVTQTPKHLITATGQRVTLRCSPRSGDLSVYWYQQSLDQGLQFLIQYYNGEERAKGNILERFSAQQFPDLHSELNLSSLELGDSALYFCASSTTGLVNYGYTFGSGTRLTVV.